A single sample gave rise to the 10 T cell receptor beta chains below, sequenced in a study of blood T cell repertoires in COVID-19. Sequenced by immunoSEQ multiplex PCR; TCRdb stores in-frame clones only, minus some. The sample shows roughly 230,000 clones, about 87% of them seen only once. Sequenced input: peripheral blood. The receptors were sampled from a man between 65 and 85 years old with acute or convalescent COVID-19.

V gene TRBV23-1 combines with J gene TRBJ1-6, with D possibly TRBD1 on 6 matching bases. TRBV23-1 is an open reading frame whose function is uncertain. The CDR3 sequence is 17 residues long. Trimming took off 3 bases at V and 10 bases at J, with 22 bases between the two ends. CDR3 region: CASSHAGPGGAGSPLHF. The CDR3, as DNA: TGCGCCAGCAGTCATGCGGGTCCTGGGGGCGCCGGGTCACCCCTCCACTTT.

CDR3 nucleotide sequence: TGCGCCAGCAGCTCGGGGACAGGGAGCGGGTTATACACTGAAGCTTTCTTT. Translated, it gives CASSSGTGSGLYTEAFF. This chain connects TRBV5-1 to TRBJ1-1; 9 bases fit TRBD1. The CDR3 covers 17 residues. Losses at the gene ends were 3 bases for V and 3 bases for J; bases not matched to a gene: 12. In germline, CDR1 is SGHRS, CDR2 YFSETQ.

A single count supports this clone. DNA for the CDR3: TGTGCCAGTTTACCAAACTCCGGGACAGCCTCTGGAAACACCATATATTTT. Translating gives CASLPNSGTASGNTIYF. The chain couples TRBV19 to TRBJ1-3, with TRBD1 matching 7 bases. The germline gives CDR1 LNHDA, CDR2 SQIVND (reference sequence). The J segment lost 0 bases and the V segment lost 8 bases, leaving 13 bases of the junction unmatched. The CDR3 length is 17 residues.

The chain uses TRBV28 and TRBJ2-5; D is ambiguous. Trimming cost V 6 bases and J 2 bases, with 4 bases left between them. The CDR3 is made up of 11 amino acids. The V gene's germline CDR1 is MDHEN and CDR2 SYDVKM. This CDR3 reads CASSQQETQYF. DNA of the CDR3: TGTGCCAGCAGCCAGCAAGAGACCCAGTACTTC.

J is TRBJ2-7 and V is TRBV5-1; D may be TRBD1 (7 bases). The CDR3 loop spans 17 amino acids. Germline CDR1 reads SGHRS; CDR2 reads YFSETQ. With 3 bases removed from V and 0 bases from J, the gap between germline ends came to 19 bases. The CDR3, as DNA: TGCGCCAGCAGCTGGAGGGCAGGGACAGTGAGCTCCTACGAGCAGTACTTC. This encodes CASSWRAGTVSSYEQYF. Based on the CDR3 plus reference TRBV5-1 and TRBJ2-7, the full variable domain is KAGVTQTPRYLIKTRGQQVTLSCSPISGHRSVSWYQQTPGQGLQFLFEYFSETQRNKGNFPGRFSGRQFSNSRSEMNVSTLELGDSALYLCASSWRAGTVSSYEQYFGPGTRLTVT.

V and J are TRBV11-2 and TRBJ2-3, with a possible D match to TRBD1 (5 bases). V was cut by 3 bases and J by 0 bases, with 16 bases left in between. This CDR3 contains 17 residues. From germline, CDR1 is SGHAT and CDR2 FQNNGV. The CDR3 sequence: CASSFSPRGSSTDTQYF. The CDR3 DNA reads TGTGCCAGCAGCTTCTCCCCTAGGGGTTCTAGCACAGATACGCAGTATTTT.

This chain connects TRBV14 to TRBJ1-2; perhaps TRBD1 as D (5 bases). The CDR3 is 15 amino acids. From germline, CDR1 is SGHDN and CDR2 FVKESK. The germline V and J ends were trimmed by 4 bases and 3 bases, with 15 bases remaining between them. The CDR3 region is CASSPRQSPYYGYTF. Here the CDR3 DNA reads TGTGCCAGCAGCCCAAGACAGTCTCCATACTATGGCTACACCTTC.

The count of this clone is one. V gene TRBV28 combines with J gene TRBJ2-1; TRBD1 agrees at 7 bases. CDR1 and CDR2 from the germline V gene are MDHEN and SYDVKM. V dropped 4 bases and J dropped 0; count of bases not matched to a gene: 3. This CDR3 spans 15 amino acids. The CDR3 DNA is TGTGCCAGCAGTTCAGGGGGTAGCTCCTACAATGAGCAGTTCTTC. Translating it yields CASSSGGSSYNEQFF. The variable domain in full, completed from reference TRBV28 and TRBJ2-1, reads DVKVTQSSRYLVKRTGEKVFLECVQDMDHENMFWYRQDPGLGLRLIYFSYDVKMKEKGDIPEGYSVSREKKERFSLILESASTNQTSMYLCASSSGGSSYNEQFFGPGTRLTVL.

The chain employs TRBV27 and TRBJ2-7; D remains ambiguous. The CDR3 is 13 amino acids. The V end was cut by 6 bases, the J end by 3 bases, with 12 bases between. The V gene's germline CDR1 is MNHEY and CDR2 SMNVEV (reference sequence). This chain's CDR3 is CASRSLLSYEQYF. Here the CDR3 DNA reads TGTGCCAGCAGGTCCCTCCTCAGCTACGAGCAGTACTTC.

The chain employs TRBV19 and TRBJ2-1, with 8 nucleotides matching TRBD2. Germline CDR1 is LNHDA and CDR2 is SQIVND (reference sequence). The CDR3 is 16 amino acids. Unmatched junction bases numbered 13, after V lost 5 bases and J lost 7 bases. The CDR3 region is CASSGLLAGGTNEQFF. CDR3 coding DNA: TGTGCCAGTAGTGGCTTACTGGCGGGAGGTACGAATGAGCAGTTCTTC.